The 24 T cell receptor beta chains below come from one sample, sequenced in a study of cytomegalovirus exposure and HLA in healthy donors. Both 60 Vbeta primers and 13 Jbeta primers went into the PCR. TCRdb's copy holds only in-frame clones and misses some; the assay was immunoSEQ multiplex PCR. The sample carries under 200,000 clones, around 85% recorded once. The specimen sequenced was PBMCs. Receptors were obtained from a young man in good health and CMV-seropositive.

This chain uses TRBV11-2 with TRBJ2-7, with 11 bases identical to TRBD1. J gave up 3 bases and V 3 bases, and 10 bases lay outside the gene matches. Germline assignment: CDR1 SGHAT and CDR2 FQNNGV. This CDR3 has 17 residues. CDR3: CASSFFLGQGVNYEQYF. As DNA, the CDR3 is TGTGCCAGCAGCTTTTTTTTGGGACAGGGGGTCAACTACGAGCAGTACTTC.

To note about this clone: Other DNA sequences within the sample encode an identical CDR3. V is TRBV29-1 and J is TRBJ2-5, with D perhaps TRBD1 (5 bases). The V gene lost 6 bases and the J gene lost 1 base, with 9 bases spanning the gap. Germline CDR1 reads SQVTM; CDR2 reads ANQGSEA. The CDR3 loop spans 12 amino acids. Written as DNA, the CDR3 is TGCAGCGTGGCAAGGGGCCAAGAGACCCAGTACTTC. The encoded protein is CSVARGQETQYF.

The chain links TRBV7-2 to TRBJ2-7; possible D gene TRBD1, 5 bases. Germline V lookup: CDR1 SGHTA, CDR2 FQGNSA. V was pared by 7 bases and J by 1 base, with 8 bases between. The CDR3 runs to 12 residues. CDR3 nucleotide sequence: TGTGCCAGCAAGGGGCTTTCCTACGAGCAGTACTTC. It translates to CASKGLSYEQYF.

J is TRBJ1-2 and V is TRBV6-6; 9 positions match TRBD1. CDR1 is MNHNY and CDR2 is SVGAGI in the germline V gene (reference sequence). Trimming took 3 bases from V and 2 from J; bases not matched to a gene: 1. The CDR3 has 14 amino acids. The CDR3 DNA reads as TGTGCCAGCAGTTATGGGACAGGGAACTATGGCTACACCTTC. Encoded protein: CASSYGTGNYGYTF.

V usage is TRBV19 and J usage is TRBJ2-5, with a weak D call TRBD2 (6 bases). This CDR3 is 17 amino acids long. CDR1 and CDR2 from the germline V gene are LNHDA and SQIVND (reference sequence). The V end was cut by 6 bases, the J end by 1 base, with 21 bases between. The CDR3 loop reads CASSILPLSRGQETQYF. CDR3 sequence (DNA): TGTGCCAGTAGCATACTCCCCCTCTCGCGGGGCCAAGAGACCCAGTACTTC.

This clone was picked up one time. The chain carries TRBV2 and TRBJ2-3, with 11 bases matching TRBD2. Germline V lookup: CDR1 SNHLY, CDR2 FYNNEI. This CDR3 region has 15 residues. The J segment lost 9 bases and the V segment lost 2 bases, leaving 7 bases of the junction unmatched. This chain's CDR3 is CASSELAGGQGTQYF. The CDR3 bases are TGTGCCAGCAGTGAACTAGCGGGGGGCCAGGGGACGCAGTATTTT.

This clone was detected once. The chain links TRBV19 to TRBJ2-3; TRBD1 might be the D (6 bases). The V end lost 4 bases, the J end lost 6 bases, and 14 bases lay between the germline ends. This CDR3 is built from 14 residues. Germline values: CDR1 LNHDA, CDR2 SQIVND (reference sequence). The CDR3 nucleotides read TGTGCCAGTAGTAGGGGGCATCTTGGCGATACGCAGTATTTT. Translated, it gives CASSRGHLGDTQYF. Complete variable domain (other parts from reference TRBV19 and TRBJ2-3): DGGITQSPKYLFRKEGQNVTLSCEQNLNHDAMYWYRQDPGQGLRLIYYSQIVNDFQKGDIAEGYSVSREKKESFPLTVTSAQKNPTAFYLCASSRGHLGDTQYFGPGTRLTVL.

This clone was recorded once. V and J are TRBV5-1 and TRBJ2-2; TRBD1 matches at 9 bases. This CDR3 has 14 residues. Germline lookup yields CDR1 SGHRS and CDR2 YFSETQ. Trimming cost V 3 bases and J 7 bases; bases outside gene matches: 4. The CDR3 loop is CASSWTGAVGELFF. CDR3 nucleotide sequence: TGCGCCAGCAGCTGGACAGGGGCGGTCGGGGAGCTGTTTTTT.

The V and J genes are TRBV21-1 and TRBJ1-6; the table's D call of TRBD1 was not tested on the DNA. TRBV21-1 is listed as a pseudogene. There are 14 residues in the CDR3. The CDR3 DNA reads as TGTGCCAGCGGGGGGACAGGGGGGAATTCACCCCTCCACTTT. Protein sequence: CASGGTGGNSPLHF.

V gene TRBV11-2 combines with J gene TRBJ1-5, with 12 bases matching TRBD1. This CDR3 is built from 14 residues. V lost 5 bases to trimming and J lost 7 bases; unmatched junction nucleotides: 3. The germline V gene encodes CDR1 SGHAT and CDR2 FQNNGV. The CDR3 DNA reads TGTGCCAGCAGCCAGGGGACAGGGGGCCAGCCCCAGCATTTT. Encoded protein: CASSQGTGGQPQHF.

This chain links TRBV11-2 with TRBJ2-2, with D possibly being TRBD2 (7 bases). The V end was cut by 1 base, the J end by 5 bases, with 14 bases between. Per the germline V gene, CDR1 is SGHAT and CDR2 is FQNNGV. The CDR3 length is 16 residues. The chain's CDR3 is CASSLGRGGPTGELFF. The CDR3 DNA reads TGTGCCAGCAGCTTAGGGAGGGGGGGGCCGACCGGGGAGCTGTTTTTT.

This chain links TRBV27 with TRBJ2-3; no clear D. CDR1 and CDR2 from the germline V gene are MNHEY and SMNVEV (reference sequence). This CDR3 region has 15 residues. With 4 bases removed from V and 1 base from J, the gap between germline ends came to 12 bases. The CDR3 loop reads CASSSRSSRTDTQYF. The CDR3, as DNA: TGTGCCAGCAGTTCCAGGTCCAGCCGCACAGATACGCAGTATTTT.

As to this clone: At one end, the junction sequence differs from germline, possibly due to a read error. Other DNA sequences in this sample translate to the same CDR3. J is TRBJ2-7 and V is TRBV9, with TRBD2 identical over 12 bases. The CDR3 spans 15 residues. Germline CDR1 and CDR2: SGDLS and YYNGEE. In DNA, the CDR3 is TGCGCCAGCAGCCCACGACTAGCGGGGGACTACGAGCAGTACTTC. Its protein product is CASSPRLAGDYEQYF.

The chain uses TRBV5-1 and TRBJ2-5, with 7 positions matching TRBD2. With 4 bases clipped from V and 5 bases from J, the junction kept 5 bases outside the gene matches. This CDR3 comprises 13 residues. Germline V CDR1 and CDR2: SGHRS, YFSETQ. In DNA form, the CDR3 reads TGCGCCAGCAGCGACGGACTAGGGGAGACCCAGTACTTC. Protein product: CASSDGLGETQYF.

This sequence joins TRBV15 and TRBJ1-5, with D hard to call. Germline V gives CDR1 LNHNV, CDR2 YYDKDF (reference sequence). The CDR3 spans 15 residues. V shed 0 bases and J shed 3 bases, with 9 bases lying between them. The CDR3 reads CATSRDALSNQPQHF. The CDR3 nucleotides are TGTGCCACCAGCAGAGATGCGTTATCCAATCAGCCCCAGCATTTT. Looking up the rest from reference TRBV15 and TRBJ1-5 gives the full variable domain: DAMVIQNPRYQVTQFGKPVTLSCSQTLNHNVMYWYQQKSSQAPKLLFHYYDKDFNNEADTPDNFQSRRPNTSFCFLDIRSPGLGDTAMYLCATSRDALSNQPQHFGDGTRLSIL.

The CDR3 DNA reads TGTGCCAGTAGTATAGAGGGGACAGGCACAGATACGCAGTATTTT. Translation gives CASSIEGTGTDTQYF. The chain uses TRBV19 and TRBJ2-3, with 7 nucleotides matching TRBD1. Germline lookup yields CDR1 LNHDA and CDR2 SQIVND (reference sequence). The CDR3 consists of 15 residues. The junction had 1 base not matched to a gene; V was cut back by 0 bases and J by 1 base.

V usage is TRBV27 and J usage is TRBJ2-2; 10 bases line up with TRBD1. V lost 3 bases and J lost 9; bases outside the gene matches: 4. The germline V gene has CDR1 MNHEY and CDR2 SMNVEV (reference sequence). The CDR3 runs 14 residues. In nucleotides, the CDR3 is TGTGCCAGCAGTTTCGTGACAGGGGGCTGGGAGCTGTTTTTT. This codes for CASSFVTGGWELFF.

CDR3 region: CASSLVPSIMRGTRGTDTQYF. The CDR3 DNA is TGTGCCAGCAGTTTGGTTCCCTCAATAATGCGGGGTACCCGGGGCACAGATACGCAGTATTTT. The chain employs TRBV27 and TRBJ2-3; tentative D call: TRBD2 (6 bases). Germline V gene sequence: CDR1 MNHEY, CDR2 SMNVEV (reference sequence). CDR3 length equals 21 residues. Trimming took off 3 bases at V and 1 base at J, with 29 bases between the two ends.

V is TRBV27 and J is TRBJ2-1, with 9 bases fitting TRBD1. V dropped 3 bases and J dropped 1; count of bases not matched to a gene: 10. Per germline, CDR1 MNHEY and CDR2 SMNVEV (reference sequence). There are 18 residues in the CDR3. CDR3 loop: CASSFHRGLSWSYNEQFF. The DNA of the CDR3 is TGTGCCAGCAGTTTCCACAGGGGGCTTTCGTGGTCCTACAATGAGCAGTTCTTC.

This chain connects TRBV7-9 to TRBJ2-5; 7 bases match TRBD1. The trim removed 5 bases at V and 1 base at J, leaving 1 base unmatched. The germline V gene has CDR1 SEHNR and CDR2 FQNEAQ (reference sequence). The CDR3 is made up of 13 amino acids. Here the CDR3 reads CASSRDSQETQYF. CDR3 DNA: TGTGCCAGCAGCAGGGACAGCCAAGAGACCCAGTACTTC.

As DNA, the CDR3 is TGTGCCAGCAGTGAAACTAGCGTGGGCGGGAATGAGCAGTTCTTC. This translates into CASSETSVGGNEQFF. This chain uses TRBV6-4 with TRBJ2-1, with TRBD2 matching 7 bases. V was clipped by 3 bases and J by 7 bases; unmatched bases: 9. This CDR3 contains 15 residues. Germline lookup yields CDR1 MRHNA and CDR2 SNTAGT.

The CDR3 loop is CTSSPGVGTEAFF. The DNA for the CDR3 is TGCACCAGCAGCCCGGGTGTCGGCACTGAAGCTTTCTTT. V usage is TRBV1 and J usage is TRBJ1-1. TRBV1 is reported as a pseudogene. The CDR3 has 13 residues.

The CDR3: CAWTSTGWNTEAFF. DNA of the CDR3: TGTGCCTGGACCTCGACAGGCTGGAACACTGAAGCTTTCTTT. This sequence joins TRBV30 and TRBJ1-1; D may be TRBD1 (6 bases). The CDR3 contains 14 residues. Between the trimmed V and J ends, which lost 4 bases and 1 base, there was a span of 13 bases. CDR1 is GTSNPN and CDR2 is SVGIG in the germline V gene (reference sequence).

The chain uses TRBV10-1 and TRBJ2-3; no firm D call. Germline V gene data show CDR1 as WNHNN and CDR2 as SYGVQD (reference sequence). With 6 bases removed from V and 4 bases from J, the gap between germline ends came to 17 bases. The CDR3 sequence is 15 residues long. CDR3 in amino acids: CASSETRLQADTQYF. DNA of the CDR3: TGCGCCAGCAGCGAGACTCGGCTTCAGGCAGATACGCAGTATTTT.